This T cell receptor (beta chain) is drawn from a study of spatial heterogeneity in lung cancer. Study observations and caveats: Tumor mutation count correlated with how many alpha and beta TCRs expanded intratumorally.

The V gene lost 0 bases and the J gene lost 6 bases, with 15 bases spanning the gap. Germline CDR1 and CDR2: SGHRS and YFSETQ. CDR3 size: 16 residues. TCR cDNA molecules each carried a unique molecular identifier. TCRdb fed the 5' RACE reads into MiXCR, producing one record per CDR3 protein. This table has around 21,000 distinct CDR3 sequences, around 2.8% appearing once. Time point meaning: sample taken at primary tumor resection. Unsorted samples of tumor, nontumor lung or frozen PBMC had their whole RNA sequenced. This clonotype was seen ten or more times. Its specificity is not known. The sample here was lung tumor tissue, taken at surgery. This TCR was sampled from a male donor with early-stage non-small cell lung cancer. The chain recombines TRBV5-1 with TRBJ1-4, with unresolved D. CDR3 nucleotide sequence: TGCGCCAGCAGCTTGGGTTACGGAAACGTGGATGAAAAACTGTTTTTT. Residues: CASSLGYGNVDEKLFF.